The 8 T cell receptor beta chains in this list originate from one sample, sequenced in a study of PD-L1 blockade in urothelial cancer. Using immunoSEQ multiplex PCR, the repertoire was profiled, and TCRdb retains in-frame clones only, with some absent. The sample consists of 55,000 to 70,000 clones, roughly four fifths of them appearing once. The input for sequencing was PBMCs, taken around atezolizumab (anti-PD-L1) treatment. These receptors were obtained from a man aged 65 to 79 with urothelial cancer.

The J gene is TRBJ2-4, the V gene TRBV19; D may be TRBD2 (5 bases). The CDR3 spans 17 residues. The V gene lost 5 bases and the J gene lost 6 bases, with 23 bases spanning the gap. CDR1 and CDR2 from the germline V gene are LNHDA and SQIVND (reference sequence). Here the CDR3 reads CASSFLGSRTGGNIQYF. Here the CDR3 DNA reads TGTGCCAGTAGTTTCCTGGGGAGCCGCACGGGTGGAAACATTCAGTACTTC.

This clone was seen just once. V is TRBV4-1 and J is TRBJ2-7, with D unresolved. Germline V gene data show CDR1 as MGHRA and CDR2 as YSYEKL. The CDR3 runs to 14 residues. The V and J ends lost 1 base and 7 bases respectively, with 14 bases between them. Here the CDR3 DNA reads TGCGCCAGCAGCCAAGGCCTCCAGGTTGAGGAGCAGTACTTC. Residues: CASSQGLQVEEQYF.

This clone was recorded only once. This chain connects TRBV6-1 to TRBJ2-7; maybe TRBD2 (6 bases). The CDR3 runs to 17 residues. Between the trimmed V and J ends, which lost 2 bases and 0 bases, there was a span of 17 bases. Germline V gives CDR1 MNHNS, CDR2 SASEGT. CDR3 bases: TGTGCCAGCAGTGAATCCCCAGCTAGCGTCGACTCCTACGAGCAGTACTTC. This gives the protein CASSESPASVDSYEQYF.

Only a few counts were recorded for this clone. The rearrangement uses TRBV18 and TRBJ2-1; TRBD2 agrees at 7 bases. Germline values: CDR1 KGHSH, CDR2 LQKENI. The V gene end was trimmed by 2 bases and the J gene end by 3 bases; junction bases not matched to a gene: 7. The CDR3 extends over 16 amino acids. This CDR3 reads CASSPSDPSGYNEQFF. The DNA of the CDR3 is TGTGCCAGCTCACCATCCGATCCTAGCGGCTACAATGAGCAGTTCTTC.

CDR3 in amino acids: CASSQSPGTGVGDTQYF. DNA for the CDR3: TGTGCCAGCAGCCAGTCACCCGGGACAGGGGTGGGAGATACGCAGTATTTT. The genes are TRBV4-2 and TRBJ2-3, with 10 bases aligning to TRBD1. This CDR3 contains 17 residues. Germline V lookup: CDR1 LGHNA, CDR2 YNFKEQ. Germline trimming cut 3 bases from V and 5 bases from J; bases unmatched to any gene: 11.

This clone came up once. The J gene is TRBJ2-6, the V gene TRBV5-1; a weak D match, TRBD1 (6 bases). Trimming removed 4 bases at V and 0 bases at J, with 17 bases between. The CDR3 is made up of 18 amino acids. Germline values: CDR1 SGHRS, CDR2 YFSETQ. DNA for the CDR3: TGCGCCAGCAGCAGGGACACGGCGGATCTCTCTGGGGCCAACGTCCTGACTTTC. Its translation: CASSRDTADLSGANVLTF.

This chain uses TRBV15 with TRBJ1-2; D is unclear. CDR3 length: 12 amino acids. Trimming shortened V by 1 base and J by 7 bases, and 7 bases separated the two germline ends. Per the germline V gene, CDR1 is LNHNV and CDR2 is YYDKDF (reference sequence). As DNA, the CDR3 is TGTGCCACCAGCAGAGTGCCCGGTGGCTACACCTTC. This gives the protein CATSRVPGGYTF.

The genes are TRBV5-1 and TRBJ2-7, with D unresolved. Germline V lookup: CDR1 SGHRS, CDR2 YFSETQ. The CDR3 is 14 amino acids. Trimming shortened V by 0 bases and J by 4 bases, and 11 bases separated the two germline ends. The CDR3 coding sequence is TGCGCCAGCAGCTTGGCGGGTGCGGATTACGAGCAGTACTTC. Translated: CASSLAGADYEQYF. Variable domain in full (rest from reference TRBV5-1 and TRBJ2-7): KAGVTQTPRYLIKTRGQQVTLSCSPISGHRSVSWYQQTPGQGLQFLFEYFSETQRNKGNFPGRFSGRQFSNSRSEMNVSTLELGDSALYLCASSLAGADYEQYFGPGTRLTVT.